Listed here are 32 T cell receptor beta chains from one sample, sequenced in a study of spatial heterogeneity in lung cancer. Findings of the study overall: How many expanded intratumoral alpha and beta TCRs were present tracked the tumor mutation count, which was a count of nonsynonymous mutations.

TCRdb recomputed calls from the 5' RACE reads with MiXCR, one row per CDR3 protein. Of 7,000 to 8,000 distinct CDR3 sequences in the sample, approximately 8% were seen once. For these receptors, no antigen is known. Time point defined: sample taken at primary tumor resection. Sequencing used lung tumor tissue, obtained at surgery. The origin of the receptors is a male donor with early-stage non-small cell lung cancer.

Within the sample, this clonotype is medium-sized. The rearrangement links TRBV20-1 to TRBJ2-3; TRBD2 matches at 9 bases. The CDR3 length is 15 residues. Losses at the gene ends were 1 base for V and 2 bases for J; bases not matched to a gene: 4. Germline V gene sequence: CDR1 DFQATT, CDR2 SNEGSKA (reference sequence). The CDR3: CSARVAGGPTDTQYF. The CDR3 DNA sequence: TGCAGTGCTAGAGTGGCGGGAGGGCCCACAGATACGCAGTATTTT.

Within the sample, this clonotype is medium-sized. The CDR3 reads CASSYEHHLSTDTQYF. The CDR3 DNA sequence: TGTGCCAGCAGTTACGAGCACCACCTAAGCACAGATACGCAGTATTTT. The V gene is TRBV6-6, the J gene TRBJ2-3; D not resolved. The CDR3 has 16 amino acids. Germline V gives CDR1 MNHNY, CDR2 SVGAGI (reference sequence). Trimming took off 2 bases at V and 0 bases at J, with 12 bases between the two ends.

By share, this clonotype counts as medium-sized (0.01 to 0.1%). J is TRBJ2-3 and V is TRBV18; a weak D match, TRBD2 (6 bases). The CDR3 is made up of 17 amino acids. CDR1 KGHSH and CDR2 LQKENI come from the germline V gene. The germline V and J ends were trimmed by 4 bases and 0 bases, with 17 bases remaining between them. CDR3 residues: CASSLQTSTASTDTQYF. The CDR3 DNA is TGTGCCAGCTCACTGCAAACTAGCACTGCTAGCACAGATACGCAGTATTTT.

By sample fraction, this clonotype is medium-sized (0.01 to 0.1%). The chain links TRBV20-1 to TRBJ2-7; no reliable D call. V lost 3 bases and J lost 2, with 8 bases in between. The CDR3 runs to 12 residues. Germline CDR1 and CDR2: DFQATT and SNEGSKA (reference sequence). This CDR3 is CSASKVTYEQYF. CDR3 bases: TGCAGTGCTAGTAAGGTAACCTACGAGCAGTACTTC.

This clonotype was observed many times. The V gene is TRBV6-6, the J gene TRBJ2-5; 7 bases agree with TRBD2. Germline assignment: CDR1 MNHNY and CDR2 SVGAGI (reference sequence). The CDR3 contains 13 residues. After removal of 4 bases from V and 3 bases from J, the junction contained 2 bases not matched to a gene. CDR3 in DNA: TGTGCCAGCAGTTGGGGGGGTGAAGAGACCCAGTACTTC. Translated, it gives CASSWGGEETQYF.

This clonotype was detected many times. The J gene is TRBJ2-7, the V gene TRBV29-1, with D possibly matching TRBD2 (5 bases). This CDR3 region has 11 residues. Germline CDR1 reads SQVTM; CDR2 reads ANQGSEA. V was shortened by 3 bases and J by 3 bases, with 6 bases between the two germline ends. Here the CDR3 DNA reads TGCAGCGTTGAGACTAACTACGAGCAGTACTTC. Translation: CSVETNYEQYF.

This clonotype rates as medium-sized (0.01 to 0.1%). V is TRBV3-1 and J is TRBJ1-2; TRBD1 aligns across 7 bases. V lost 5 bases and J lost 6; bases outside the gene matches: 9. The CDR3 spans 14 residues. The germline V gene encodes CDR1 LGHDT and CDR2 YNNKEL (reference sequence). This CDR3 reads CASSFRTGGNGYTF. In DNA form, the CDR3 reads TGTGCCAGCAGCTTCCGGACAGGCGGAAATGGCTACACCTTC.

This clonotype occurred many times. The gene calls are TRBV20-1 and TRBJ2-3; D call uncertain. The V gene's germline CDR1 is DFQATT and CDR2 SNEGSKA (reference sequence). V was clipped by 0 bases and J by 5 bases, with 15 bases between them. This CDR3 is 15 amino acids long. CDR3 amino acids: CSARDVAGWVDTQYF. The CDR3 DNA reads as TGCAGTGCTAGAGATGTGGCAGGTTGGGTAGATACGCAGTATTTT.

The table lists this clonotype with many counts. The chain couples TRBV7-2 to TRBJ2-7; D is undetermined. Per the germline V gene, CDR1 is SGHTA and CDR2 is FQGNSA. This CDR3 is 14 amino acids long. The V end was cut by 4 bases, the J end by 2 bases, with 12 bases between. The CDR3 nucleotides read TGTGCCAGCAGCTCCGACTGGACCACCTACGAGCAGTACTTC. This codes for CASSSDWTTYEQYF.

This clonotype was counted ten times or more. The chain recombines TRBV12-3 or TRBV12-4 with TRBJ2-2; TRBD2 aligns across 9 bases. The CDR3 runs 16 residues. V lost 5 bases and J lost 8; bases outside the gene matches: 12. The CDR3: CASSPGTSLSAGELFF. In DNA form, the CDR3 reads TGTGCCAGCAGTCCCGGGACTAGCCTCTCGGCGGGGGAGCTGTTTTTT.

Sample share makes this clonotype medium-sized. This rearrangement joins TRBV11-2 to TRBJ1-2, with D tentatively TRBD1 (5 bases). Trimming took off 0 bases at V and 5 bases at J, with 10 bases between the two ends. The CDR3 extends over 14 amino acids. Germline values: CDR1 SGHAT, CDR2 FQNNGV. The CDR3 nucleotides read TGTGCCAGCAGCTTAGATAGGACAAGTTATGGCTACACCTTC. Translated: CASSLDRTSYGYTF.

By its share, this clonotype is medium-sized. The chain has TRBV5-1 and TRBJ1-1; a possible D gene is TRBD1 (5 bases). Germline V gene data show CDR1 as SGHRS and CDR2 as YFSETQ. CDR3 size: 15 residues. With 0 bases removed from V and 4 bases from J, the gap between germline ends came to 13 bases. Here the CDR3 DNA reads TGCGCCAGCAGCTTGGATGGCGGTGGGGGCACTGAAGCTTTCTTT. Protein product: CASSLDGGGGTEAFF. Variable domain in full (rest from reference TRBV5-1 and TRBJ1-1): KAGVTQTPRYLIKTRGQQVTLSCSPISGHRSVSWYQQTPGQGLQFLFEYFSETQRNKGNFPGRFSGRQFSNSRSEMNVSTLELGDSALYLCASSLDGGGGTEAFFGQGTRLTVV.

CDR3 residues: CASSLISGSITDTQYF. CDR3 DNA: TGTGCCAGCAGCTTAATCAGCGGGAGTATTACAGATACGCAGTATTTT. This chain joins TRBV7-2 and TRBJ2-3, with TRBD2 matching over 8 bases. The CDR3 has 16 amino acids. Germline lookup yields CDR1 SGHTA and CDR2 FQGNSA. Trimming removed 2 bases from V and 3 bases from J; junction bases left unmatched: 7.

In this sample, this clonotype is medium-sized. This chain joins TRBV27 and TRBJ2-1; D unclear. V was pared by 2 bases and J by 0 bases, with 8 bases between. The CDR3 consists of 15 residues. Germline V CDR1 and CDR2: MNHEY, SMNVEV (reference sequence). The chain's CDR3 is CASSLRSSSYNEQFF. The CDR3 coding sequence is TGTGCCAGCAGTTTAAGGTCGAGCTCCTACAATGAGCAGTTCTTC.

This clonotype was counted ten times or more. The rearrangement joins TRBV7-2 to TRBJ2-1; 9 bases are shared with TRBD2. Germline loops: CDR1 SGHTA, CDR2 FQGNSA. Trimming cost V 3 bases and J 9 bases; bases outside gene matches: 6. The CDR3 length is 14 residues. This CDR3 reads CASSLRAGGLEQFF. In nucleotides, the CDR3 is TGTGCCAGCAGCTTGCGAGCGGGAGGTCTTGAGCAGTTCTTC.

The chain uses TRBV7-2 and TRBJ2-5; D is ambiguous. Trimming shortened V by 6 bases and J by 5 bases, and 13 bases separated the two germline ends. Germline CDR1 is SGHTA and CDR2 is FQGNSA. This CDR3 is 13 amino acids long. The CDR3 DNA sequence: TGTGCCAGCAGTCGTGACAAGGCGGAGACCCAGTACTTC. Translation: CASSRDKAETQYF.

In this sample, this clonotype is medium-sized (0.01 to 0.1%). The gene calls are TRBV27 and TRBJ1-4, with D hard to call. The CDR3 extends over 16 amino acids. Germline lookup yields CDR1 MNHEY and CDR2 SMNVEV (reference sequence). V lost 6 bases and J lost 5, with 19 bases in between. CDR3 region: CASSPFGGLGNEKLFF. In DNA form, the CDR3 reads TGTGCCAGCAGCCCCTTTGGTGGCCTAGGGAATGAAAAACTGTTTTTT.

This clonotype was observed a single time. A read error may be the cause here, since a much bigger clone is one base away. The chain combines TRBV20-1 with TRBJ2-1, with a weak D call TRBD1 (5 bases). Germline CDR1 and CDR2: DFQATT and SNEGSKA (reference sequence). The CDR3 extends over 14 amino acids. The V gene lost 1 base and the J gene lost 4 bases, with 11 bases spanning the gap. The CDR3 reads CSARGRVSYNEQFF. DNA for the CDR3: TGCAGTGCTAGAGGCAGGGTTTCGTACAATGAGCAGTTCTTC.

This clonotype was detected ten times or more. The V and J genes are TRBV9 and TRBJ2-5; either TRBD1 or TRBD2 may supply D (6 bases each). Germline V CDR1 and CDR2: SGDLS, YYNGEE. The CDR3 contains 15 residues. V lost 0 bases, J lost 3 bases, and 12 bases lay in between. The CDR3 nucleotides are TGTGCCAGCAGCGTAGGTGGGGGGCCGAAAGAGACCCAGTACTTC. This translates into CASSVGGGPKETQYF.

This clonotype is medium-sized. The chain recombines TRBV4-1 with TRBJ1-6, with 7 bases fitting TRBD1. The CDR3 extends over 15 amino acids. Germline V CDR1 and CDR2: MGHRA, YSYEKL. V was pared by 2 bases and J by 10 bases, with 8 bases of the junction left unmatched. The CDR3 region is CASSQNRGLGSPLHF. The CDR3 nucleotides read TGCGCCAGCAGCCAAAACAGGGGACTCGGGTCACCCCTCCACTTT.

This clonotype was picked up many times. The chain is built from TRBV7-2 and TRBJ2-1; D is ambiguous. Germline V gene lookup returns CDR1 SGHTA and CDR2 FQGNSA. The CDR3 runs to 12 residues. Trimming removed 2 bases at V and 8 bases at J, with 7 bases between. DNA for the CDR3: TGTGCCAGCAGCTTAACCGGCCATGAGCAGTTCTTC. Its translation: CASSLTGHEQFF.

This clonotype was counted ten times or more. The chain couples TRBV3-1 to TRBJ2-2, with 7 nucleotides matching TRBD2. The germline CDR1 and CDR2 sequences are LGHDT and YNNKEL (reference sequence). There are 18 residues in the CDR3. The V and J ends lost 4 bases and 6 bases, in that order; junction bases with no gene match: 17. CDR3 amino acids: CASSPARSGAGMAGELFF. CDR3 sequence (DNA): TGTGCCAGCAGCCCCGCTAGGAGCGGAGCGGGGATGGCCGGGGAGCTGTTTTTT.

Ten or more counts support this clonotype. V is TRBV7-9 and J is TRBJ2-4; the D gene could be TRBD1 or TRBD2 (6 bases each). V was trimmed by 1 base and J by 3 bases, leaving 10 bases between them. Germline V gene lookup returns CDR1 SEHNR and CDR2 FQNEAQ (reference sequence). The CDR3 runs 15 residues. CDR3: CASSLVGGGKNIQYF. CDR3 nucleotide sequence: TGTGCCAGCAGCTTAGTGGGGGGCGGCAAAAACATTCAGTACTTC.

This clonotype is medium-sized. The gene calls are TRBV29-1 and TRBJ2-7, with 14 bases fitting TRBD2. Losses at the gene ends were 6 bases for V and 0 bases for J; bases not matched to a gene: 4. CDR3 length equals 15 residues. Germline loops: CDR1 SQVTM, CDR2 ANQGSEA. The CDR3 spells CSVDGLAGGSYEQYF. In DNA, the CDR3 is TGCAGCGTGGACGGACTAGCGGGAGGCTCCTACGAGCAGTACTTC.

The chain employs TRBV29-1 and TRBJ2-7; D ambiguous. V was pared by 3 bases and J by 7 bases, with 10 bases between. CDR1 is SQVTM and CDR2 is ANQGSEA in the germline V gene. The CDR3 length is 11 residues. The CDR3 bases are TGCAGCGTTGATGTCAGTCGGGAGCAGTACTTC. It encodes CSVDVSREQYF.

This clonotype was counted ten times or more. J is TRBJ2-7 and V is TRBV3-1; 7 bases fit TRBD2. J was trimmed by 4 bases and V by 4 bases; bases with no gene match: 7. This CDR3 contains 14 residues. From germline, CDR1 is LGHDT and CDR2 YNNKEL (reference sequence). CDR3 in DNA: TGTGCCAGCAGCCGCGGGACGGGACTATACGAGCAGTACTTC. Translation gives CASSRGTGLYEQYF.

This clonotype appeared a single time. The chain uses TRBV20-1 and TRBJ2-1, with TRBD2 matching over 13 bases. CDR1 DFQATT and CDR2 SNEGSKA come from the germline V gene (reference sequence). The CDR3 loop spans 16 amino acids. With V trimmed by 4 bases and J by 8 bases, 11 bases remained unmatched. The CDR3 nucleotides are TGCAGTGCTATAATACTAGCGGGAGGGCCTGTCGATGAGCAGTTCTTC. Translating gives CSAIILAGGPVDEQFF.

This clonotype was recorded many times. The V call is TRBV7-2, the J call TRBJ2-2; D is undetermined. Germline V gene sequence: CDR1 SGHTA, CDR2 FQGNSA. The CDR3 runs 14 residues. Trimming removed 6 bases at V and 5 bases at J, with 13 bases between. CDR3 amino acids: CASRIGGGTGELFF. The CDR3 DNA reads TGTGCCAGCAGAATAGGTGGCGGTACCGGGGAGCTGTTTTTT. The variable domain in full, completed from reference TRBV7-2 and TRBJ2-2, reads GAGVSQSPSNKVTEKGKDVELRCDPISGHTALYWYRQSLGQGLEFLIYFQGNSAPDKSGLPSDRFSAERTGGSVSTLTIQRTQQEDSAVYLCASRIGGGTGELFFGEGSRLTVL.

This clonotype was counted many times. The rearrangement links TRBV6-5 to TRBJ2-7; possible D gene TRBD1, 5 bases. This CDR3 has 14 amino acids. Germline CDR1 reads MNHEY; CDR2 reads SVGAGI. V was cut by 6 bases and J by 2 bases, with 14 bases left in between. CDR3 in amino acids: CASRTGPLPYEQYF. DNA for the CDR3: TGTGCCAGCAGAACAGGTCCTCTCCCCTACGAGCAGTACTTC.

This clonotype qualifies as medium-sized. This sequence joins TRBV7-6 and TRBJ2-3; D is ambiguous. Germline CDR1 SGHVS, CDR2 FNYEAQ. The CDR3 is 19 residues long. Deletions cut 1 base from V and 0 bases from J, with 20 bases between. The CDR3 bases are TGTGCCAGCAGCTTAGACCCCATGTGGCGGCGGAGTAGCACAGATACGCAGTATTTT. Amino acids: CASSLDPMWRRSSTDTQYF.

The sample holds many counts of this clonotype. CDR3: CASLYGGTDTQYF. The DNA for the CDR3 is TGTGCCAGCCTCTATGGGGGGACAGATACGCAGTATTTT. The rearrangement joins TRBV11-2 to TRBJ2-3, with a possible D match to TRBD2 (6 bases). The V end was cut by 8 bases, the J end by 3 bases, with 12 bases between. Looked up from germline, CDR1 is SGHAT and CDR2 is FQNNGV. The CDR3 loop spans 13 amino acids.

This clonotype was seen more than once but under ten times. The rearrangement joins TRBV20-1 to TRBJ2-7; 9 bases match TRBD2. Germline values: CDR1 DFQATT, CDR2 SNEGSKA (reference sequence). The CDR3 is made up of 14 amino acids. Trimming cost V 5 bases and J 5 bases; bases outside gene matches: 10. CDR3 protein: CSAPPAGGWDEQYF. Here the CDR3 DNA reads TGCAGTGCTCCTCCAGCGGGAGGATGGGACGAGCAGTACTTC.